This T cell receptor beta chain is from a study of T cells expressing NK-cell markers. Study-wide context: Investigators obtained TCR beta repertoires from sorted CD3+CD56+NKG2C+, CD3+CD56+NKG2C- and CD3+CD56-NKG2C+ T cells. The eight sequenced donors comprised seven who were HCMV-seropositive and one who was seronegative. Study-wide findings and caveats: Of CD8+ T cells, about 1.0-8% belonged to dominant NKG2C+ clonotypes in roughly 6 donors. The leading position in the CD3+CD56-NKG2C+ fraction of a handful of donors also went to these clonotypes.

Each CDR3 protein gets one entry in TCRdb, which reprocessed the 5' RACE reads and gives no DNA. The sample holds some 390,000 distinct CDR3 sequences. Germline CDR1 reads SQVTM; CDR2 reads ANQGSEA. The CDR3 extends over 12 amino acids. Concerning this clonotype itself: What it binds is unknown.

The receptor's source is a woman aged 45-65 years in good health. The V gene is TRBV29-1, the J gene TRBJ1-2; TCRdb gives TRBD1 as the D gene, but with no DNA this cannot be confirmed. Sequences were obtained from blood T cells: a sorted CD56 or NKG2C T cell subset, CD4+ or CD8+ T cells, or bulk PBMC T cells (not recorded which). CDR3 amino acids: CSVTQGDYGYTF.